These 20 T cell receptor beta chains were sequenced from one sample in a study of brain T cells in children with intractable seizures. Measured with immunoSEQ multiplex PCR; TCRdb has only the in-frame clones, and not every one. The sample has about 340,000 clones; nearly 95% are singletons. Indicated time point: blood from clinic visit 5 months post-surgery; TSC patient then seizure free. This specimen consisted of peripheral blood, obtained 5 to 6 months after surgery. The receptor source for this set is a boy less than two years old with tuberous sclerosis and intractable seizures.

J is TRBJ2-3 and V is TRBV27, with D possibly TRBD2 on 6 matching bases. Germline V gives CDR1 MNHEY, CDR2 SMNVEV (reference sequence). This CDR3 region has 16 residues. Trimming took 0 bases from V and 2 from J, leaving 12 bases between them. CDR3 amino acids: CASSLSWGLDTDTQYF. The CDR3 bases are TGTGCCAGCAGTTTATCGTGGGGACTCGACACAGATACGCAGTATTTT.

This sequence joins TRBV6-4 and TRBJ2-6; weak D call: TRBD1 (6 bases). The germline V and J ends were trimmed by 9 bases and 0 bases, with 15 bases remaining between them. Germline assignment: CDR1 MRHNA and CDR2 SNTAGT. The CDR3 is made up of 16 amino acids. In DNA form, the CDR3 reads TGTGCCAGACAGGGATCCCCTCCCTCTGGGGCCAACGTCCTGACTTTC. It encodes CARQGSPPSGANVLTF.

The chain has TRBV4-1 and TRBJ1-1; tentatively, D is TRBD1 (5 bases). Between the trimmed V and J ends, which lost 5 bases and 5 bases, there was a span of 9 bases. The length of the CDR3 is 12 residues. CDR1 is MGHRA and CDR2 is YSYEKL in the germline V gene. The CDR3 protein is CASSGAGTEAFF. The CDR3 bases are TGCGCCAGCAGCGGGGCGGGGACTGAAGCTTTCTTT.

V gene TRBV6-2 or TRBV6-3 combines with J gene TRBJ2-7, with 9 bases lining up with TRBD2. CDR3 size: 14 residues. The germline V gene has CDR1 MNHEY and CDR2 SVGEGT. V gave up 6 bases and J gave up 3 bases; unmatched junction bases: 6. CDR3 in amino acids: CASSPGLALYEQYF. CDR3 bases: TGTGCCAGCAGCCCGGGACTAGCCCTCTACGAGCAGTACTTC.

This chain's CDR3 is CASSKERGLNTEAFF. CDR3 nucleotide sequence: TGTGCCAGTAGCAAAGAAAGGGGCCTGAACACTGAAGCTTTCTTT. The J gene is TRBJ1-1, the V gene TRBV19; perhaps TRBD1 as D (5 bases). This CDR3 region has 15 residues. Germline values: CDR1 LNHDA, CDR2 SQIVND (reference sequence). Between the trimmed V and J ends, which lost 6 bases and 0 bases, there was a span of 14 bases. The complete variable domain, with remaining parts taken from reference TRBV19 and TRBJ1-1, reads DGGITQSPKYLFRKEGQNVTLSCEQNLNHDAMYWYRQDPGQGLRLIYYSQIVNDFQKGDIAEGYSVSREKKESFPLTVTSAQKNPTAFYLCASSKERGLNTEAFFGQGTRLTVV.

The chain's CDR3 is CASSEVGQGQEKLFF. The DNA of the CDR3 is TGTGCCAGCAGTGAAGTGGGACAGGGGCAGGAAAAACTGTTTTTT. The V and J genes are TRBV2 and TRBJ1-4; TRBD1 aligns across 10 bases. This CDR3 is built from 15 residues. Trimming removed 1 base from V and 8 bases from J; junction bases left unmatched: 4. Germline CDR1 is SNHLY and CDR2 is FYNNEI.

The rearrangement joins TRBV6-5 to TRBJ2-2; D remains ambiguous. Germline V lookup: CDR1 MNHEY, CDR2 SVGAGI. CDR3 length equals 14 residues. Trimming left V 5 bases short and J 3 bases short, with 10 bases between. CDR3 bases: TGTGCCAGCAGTAGATCACGGGACACCGGGGAGCTGTTTTTT. It translates to CASSRSRDTGELFF.

The chain is built from TRBV9 and TRBJ2-7; D possibly corresponds to TRBD1 (6 bases). Germline V lookup: CDR1 SGDLS, CDR2 YYNGEE. The V gene lost 2 bases and the J gene lost 0 bases, with 6 bases spanning the gap. The CDR3 runs to 13 residues. CDR3 DNA: TGTGCCAGCAGCGTGGACAGCTCCTACGAGCAGTACTTC. Translation: CASSVDSSYEQYF.

The J gene is TRBJ2-3, the V gene TRBV7-9; D gene ambiguous. V was shortened by 5 bases and J by 0 bases, with 6 bases between the two germline ends. CDR1 is SEHNR and CDR2 is FQNEAQ in the germline V gene (reference sequence). This CDR3 region has 13 residues. The CDR3 DNA is TGTGCCAGCAGCCCCCCTAGCACAGATACGCAGTATTTT. Its translation: CASSPPSTDTQYF.

CDR3 loop: CASSPHRPGGMVEAFF. DNA for the CDR3: TGTGCCAGCAGCCCTCATCGGCCAGGGGGAATGGTTGAAGCTTTCTTT. The chain has TRBV9 and TRBJ1-1; 7 bases match TRBD1. Germline loops: CDR1 SGDLS, CDR2 YYNGEE. The J segment lost 7 bases and the V segment lost 4 bases, leaving 16 bases of the junction unmatched. The CDR3 extends over 16 amino acids.

The V gene is TRBV3-1 (or the pseudogene TRBV3-2), the J gene TRBJ1-5; no firm D call. CDR3 size: 15 residues. V dropped 0 bases and J dropped 6 bases, with 12 bases sitting between them. The germline V gene encodes CDR1 LGHDT and CDR2 YNNKEL (reference sequence). CDR3 coding DNA: TGTGCCAGCAGCCAAGATAGCGACCTCACTCAGCCCCAGCATTTT. The encoded protein is CASSQDSDLTQPQHF.

The J gene is TRBJ1-2, the V gene TRBV24-1; D might be TRBD1 (6 bases). CDR1 KGHDR and CDR2 SFDVKD come from the germline V gene. Trimming pared 4 bases from V and 8 bases from J, leaving 19 bases between. The CDR3 loop spans 15 amino acids. The CDR3 DNA is TGTGCCACCAGTGACGGGACAAGGGACAATGCGGGCTACACCTTC. This sequence encodes CATSDGTRDNAGYTF.

The gene calls are TRBV10-2 and TRBJ1-3; no reliable D call. The CDR3 spans 15 residues. Per the germline V gene, CDR1 is WSHSY and CDR2 is SAAADI. The V end lost 0 bases, the J end lost 1 base, and 7 bases lay between the germline ends. In DNA form, the CDR3 reads TGCGCCAGCAGTGAGTCGAAGGGATCTGGAAACACCATATATTTT. It translates to CASSESKGSGNTIYF.

The chain employs TRBV9 and TRBJ2-2; D gene unclear. Trimming stripped 0 bases from V and 3 bases from J, with 12 bases between. Looked up from germline, CDR1 is SGDLS and CDR2 is YYNGEE. The CDR3 extends over 16 amino acids. The CDR3 region is CASSVAGDRYTGELFF. The CDR3 nucleotides read TGTGCCAGCAGCGTAGCTGGAGACCGATACACCGGGGAGCTGTTTTTT. The full variable domain, in which reference TRBV9 and TRBJ2-2 provide the parts outside the CDR3, is DSGVTQTPKHLITATGQRVTLRCSPRSGDLSVYWYQQSLDQGLQFLIQYYNGEERAKGNILERFSAQQFPDLHSELNLSSLELGDSALYFCASSVAGDRYTGELFFGEGSRLTVL.

The rearrangement joins TRBV5-1 to TRBJ2-1; possibly TRBD2 for D (6 bases). V was pared by 1 base and J by 0 bases, with 11 bases between. This CDR3 spans 16 amino acids. Germline CDR1 is SGHRS and CDR2 is YFSETQ. CDR3 residues: CASSLLAEASYNEQFF. CDR3 coding DNA: TGCGCCAGCAGCTTGTTAGCGGAAGCCTCCTACAATGAGCAGTTCTTC.

The chain has TRBV20-1 and TRBJ2-1, with a weak D call TRBD2 (5 bases). This CDR3 is 11 amino acids long. V shed 6 bases and J shed 6 bases, with 9 bases lying between them. Germline V gene data show CDR1 as DFQATT and CDR2 as SNEGSKA (reference sequence). The chain's CDR3 is CSARGANEQFF. In nucleotides, the CDR3 is TGCAGTGCCCGGGGAGCCAATGAGCAGTTCTTC.

V is TRBV3-1 (or the pseudogene TRBV3-2) and J is TRBJ2-5; 11 bases line up with TRBD2. The CDR3 contains 16 residues. V lost 4 bases, J lost 2 bases, and 6 bases stayed unmatched. Germline V gene sequence: CDR1 LGHDT, CDR2 YNNKEL (reference sequence). The CDR3 DNA follows: TGTGCCAGCAGCCTCGGGACTAGCGGAAATCAAGAGACCCAGTACTTC. It encodes CASSLGTSGNQETQYF.

This clone was detected once. The chain carries TRBV7-9 and TRBJ1-1; a possible D gene is TRBD1 (5 bases). Germline V gene data show CDR1 as SEHNR and CDR2 as FQNEAQ (reference sequence). The CDR3 totals 15 residues. V was clipped by 5 bases and J by 0 bases, with 13 bases between them. CDR3 DNA sequence: TGTGCCAGCAGCCCCCGGGCAGGGTTGAACACTGAAGCTTTCTTT. Translating gives CASSPRAGLNTEAFF.

CDR3 sequence reads: CASNDPYEKLFF. The CDR3 bases are TGTGCCAGCAACGATCCGTATGAAAAACTGTTTTTT. The chain has TRBV5-5 and TRBJ1-4; D unclear. Germline V gives CDR1 SGHKS, CDR2 YYEKEE (reference sequence). This CDR3 region has 12 residues. Trimming stripped 6 bases from V and 6 bases from J, with 9 bases between.

The chain employs TRBV11-3 and TRBJ1-6; D unresolved. The germline V gene has CDR1 SGHNT and CDR2 YENEEA. This CDR3 contains 13 residues. V lost 0 bases and J 8 bases, leaving 5 bases between the germline ends. This CDR3 reads CASSLEQDSPLHF. CDR3 sequence (DNA): TGTGCCAGCAGCTTAGAGCAGGATTCACCCCTCCACTTT.